What follows is one T cell receptor beta chain and its context. Its antigen is still unknown. The data stem from a study of shared clonotypes between healthy human individuals. Naive-designated CD8 cells lacked CD45RO, were positively enriched for CCR7, and omitted terminally differentiated effector memory CD45RA+ cells. The J segment lost 3 bases and the V segment lost 1 base, leaving 4 bases of the junction unmatched. Germline-derived CDR1 and CDR2 are KGHSH and LQKENI. The CDR3 is made up of 16 amino acids. In the study's own analysis: For the immunoSEQ data, sequences were junction-only without quality scores, so filtering differed. The table came from immunoSEQ multiplex PCR; TCRdb's copy has only in-frame clones and leaves some out. V, J and clone size are taken as reported in that table, and D and trimming were inferred from the DNA itself. The data show about 2.1 million clones, 80% to 95% seen once.

General study points: Non-shared clonotypes showed lower generation probabilities than clonotypes common to all four donors.

The TCR was taken from a man between 18 and 35 years old in good health. Some clones in this sample may be carry-over from other donors' samples. The chain employs TRBV18 and TRBJ2-5; 11 nucleotides agree with TRBD1. Material: naive CD8+ T cells from PBMCs. CDR3 DNA: TGTGCCAGCTCACCACAGAGGGACAGGGGGAAAGAGACCCAGTACTTC. Amino acid sequence: CASSPQRDRGKETQYF. Variable domain in full (rest from reference TRBV18 and TRBJ2-5): NAGVMQNPRHLVRRRGQEARLRCSPMKGHSHVYWYRQLPEEGLKFMVYLQKENIIDESGMPKERFSAEFPKEGPSILRIQQVVRGDSAAYFCASSPQRDRGKETQYFGPGTRLLVL.